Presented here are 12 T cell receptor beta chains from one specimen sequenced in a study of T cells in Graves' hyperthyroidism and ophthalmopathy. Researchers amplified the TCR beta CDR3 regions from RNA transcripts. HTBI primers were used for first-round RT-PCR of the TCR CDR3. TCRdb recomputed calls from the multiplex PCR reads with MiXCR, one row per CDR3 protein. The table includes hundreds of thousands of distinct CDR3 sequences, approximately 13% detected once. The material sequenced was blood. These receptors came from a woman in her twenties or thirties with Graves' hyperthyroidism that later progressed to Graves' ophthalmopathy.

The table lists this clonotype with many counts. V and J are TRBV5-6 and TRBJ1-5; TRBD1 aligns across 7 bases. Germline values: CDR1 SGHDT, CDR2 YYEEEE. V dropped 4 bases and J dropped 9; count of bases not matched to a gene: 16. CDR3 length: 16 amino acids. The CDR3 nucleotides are TGTGCCAGCAGCCAGCACCGGACAGGAGGGGGAAGGCCCCAGCATTTT. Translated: CASSQHRTGGGRPQHF.

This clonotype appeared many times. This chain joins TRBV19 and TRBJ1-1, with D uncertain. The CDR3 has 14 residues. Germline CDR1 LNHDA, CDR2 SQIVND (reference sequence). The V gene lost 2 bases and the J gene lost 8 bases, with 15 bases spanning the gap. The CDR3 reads CASSILSGNKEAFF. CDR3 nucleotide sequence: TGTGCCAGTAGTATACTATCTGGGAATAAAGAAGCTTTCTTT.

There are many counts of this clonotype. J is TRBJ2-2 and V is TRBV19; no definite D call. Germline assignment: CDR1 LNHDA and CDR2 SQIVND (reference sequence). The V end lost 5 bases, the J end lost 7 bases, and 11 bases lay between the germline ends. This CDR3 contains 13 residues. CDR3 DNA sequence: TGTGCCAGTAGTTTCTTGGAAGGCGGGGAGCTGTTTTTT. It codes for CASSFLEGGELFF.

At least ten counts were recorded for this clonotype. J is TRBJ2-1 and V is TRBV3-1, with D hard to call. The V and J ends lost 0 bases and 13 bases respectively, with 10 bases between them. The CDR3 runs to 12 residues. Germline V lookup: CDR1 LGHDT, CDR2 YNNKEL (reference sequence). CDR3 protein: CASSQEGISQFF. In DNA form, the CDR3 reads TGTGCCAGCAGCCAAGAAGGAATTAGCCAGTTCTTC.

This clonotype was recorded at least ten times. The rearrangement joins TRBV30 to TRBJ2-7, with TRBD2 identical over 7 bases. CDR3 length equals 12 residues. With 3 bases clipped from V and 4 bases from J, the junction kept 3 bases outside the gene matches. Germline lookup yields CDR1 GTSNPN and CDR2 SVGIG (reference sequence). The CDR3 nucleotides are TGTGCCTGGAGGCGGGAGAGGTACGAGCAGTACTTC. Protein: CAWRRERYEQYF.

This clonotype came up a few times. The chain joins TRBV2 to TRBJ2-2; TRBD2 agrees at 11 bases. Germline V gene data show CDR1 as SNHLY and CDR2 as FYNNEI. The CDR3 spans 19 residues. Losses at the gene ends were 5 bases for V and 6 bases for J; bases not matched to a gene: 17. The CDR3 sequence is CASSSGSGELAGVPGELFF. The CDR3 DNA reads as TGTGCCAGCAGTTCCGGGTCAGGGGAACTAGCGGGAGTACCCGGGGAGCTGTTTTTT.

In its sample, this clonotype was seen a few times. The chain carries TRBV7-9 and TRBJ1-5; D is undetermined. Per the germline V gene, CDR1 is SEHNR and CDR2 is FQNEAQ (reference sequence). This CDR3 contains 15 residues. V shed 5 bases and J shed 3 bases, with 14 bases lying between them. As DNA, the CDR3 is TGTGCCAGCAGCGGCAAGTATGAGCCCAATCAGCCCCAGCATTTT. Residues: CASSGKYEPNQPQHF.

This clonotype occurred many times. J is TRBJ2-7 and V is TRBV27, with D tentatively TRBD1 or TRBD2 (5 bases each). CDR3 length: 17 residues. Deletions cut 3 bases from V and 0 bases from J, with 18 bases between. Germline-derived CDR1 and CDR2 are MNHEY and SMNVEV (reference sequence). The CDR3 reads CASSFFYGTASSYEQYF. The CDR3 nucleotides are TGTGCCAGCAGTTTCTTCTACGGGACCGCGAGCTCCTACGAGCAGTACTTC.

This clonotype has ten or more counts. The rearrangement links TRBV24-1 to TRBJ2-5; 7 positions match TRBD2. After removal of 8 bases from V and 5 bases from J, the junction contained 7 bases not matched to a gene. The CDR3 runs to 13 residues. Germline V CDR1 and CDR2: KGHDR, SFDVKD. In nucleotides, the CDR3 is TGTGCCACCAAGAGGAGGGAGGGGGAGACCCAGTACTTC. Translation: CATKRREGETQYF.

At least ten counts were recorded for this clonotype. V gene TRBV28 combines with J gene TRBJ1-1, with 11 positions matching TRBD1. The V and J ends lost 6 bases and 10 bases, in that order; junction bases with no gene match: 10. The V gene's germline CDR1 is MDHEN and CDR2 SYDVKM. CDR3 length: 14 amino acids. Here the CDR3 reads CASSDGQGAIGAFF. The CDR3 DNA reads TGTGCCAGCAGCGACGGACAGGGGGCGATAGGAGCTTTCTTT.

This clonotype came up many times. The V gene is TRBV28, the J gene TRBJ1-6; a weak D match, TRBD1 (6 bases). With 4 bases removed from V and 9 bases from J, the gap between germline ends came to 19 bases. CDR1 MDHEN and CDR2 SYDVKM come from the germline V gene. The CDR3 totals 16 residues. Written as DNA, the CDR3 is TGTGCCAGCAGTTCCCCCCAGGGGTCGTTAGGTTCACCCCTCCACTTT. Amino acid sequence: CASSSPQGSLGSPLHF.

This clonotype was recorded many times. The CDR3 reads CASSSDPGQKGTDTQYF. For the CDR3, the DNA is TGCGCCAGCAGCTCCGACCCGGGACAGAAGGGGACAGATACGCAGTATTTT. V gene TRBV5-1 combines with J gene TRBJ2-3, with 7 nucleotides matching TRBD1. CDR1 SGHRS and CDR2 YFSETQ come from the germline V gene. With 3 bases clipped from V and 3 bases from J, the junction kept 13 bases outside the gene matches. CDR3 length: 17 amino acids.